This T cell receptor (beta chain) was observed in a study of beta chain features in type 1 diabetes. On the study more broadly: Sorted cells, about 99 million in number, were examined across all samples.

Germline loops: CDR1 ENHRY, CDR2 SYGVKD. The CDR3 has 13 amino acids. V dropped 6 bases and J dropped 2 bases, with 9 bases sitting between them. There are a few counts of this clone. Its antigen is not identified. The entirety of the isolated RNA underwent reverse transcription, so expressed TCRB transcripts were sequenced. Sequencing used immunoSEQ multiplex PCR; TCRdb keeps in-frame clones, though not all of them. The sample yields 680,000 or so clones, 13% seen once. A sort by CD45RO/CCR7/CD25/CD127/CD95/CD27 yielded CD4+ naive, central memory, regulatory and stem cell-like memory cells. General study findings and limits: People with Type 1 diabetes carried modestly yet significantly shorter TCRB CDR3s in all four CD4+ subsets. Insertions were fewer and deletions more numerous at VDJ junctions in type 1 diabetes patients.

The chain uses TRBV10-3 and TRBJ2-3; the D is unclear. The origin of this receptor is a man aged 18 to 29 with type 1 diabetes. Sequences were obtained from naive CD4+ T cells from blood. CDR3 in amino acids: CAISSVDTDTQYF. The CDR3 region has the DNA TGTGCCATCAGCTCAGTGGACACAGATACGCAGTATTTT.